Presented here are 22 T cell receptor beta chains from one specimen sequenced in a study of T cell clusters in autoimmune cytopenias. TRB was amplified from approximately 250 ng of peripheral blood genomic DNA per sample. Multiplex touch-down PCR amplified TRB using TRB-A and TRB-B pools in one tube. TCRdb reprocessed the multiplex PCR reads; each CDR3 protein has one entry and no DNA is given. This sample lists almost 15,000 distinct CDR3 sequences; its ten largest clones have roughly 2.3%. Sequencing was done on a sample of peripheral blood. The receptors were gathered from a human donor with an autoimmune cytopenia or autoimmune hepatitis (not recorded which).

The chain links TRBV30 to TRBJ2-2. This CDR3 spans 13 amino acids. Germline V gene sequence: CDR1 GTSNPN, CDR2 SVGIG (reference sequence). The CDR3 spells CAWSVTDTGELFF.

This clonotype ranks as medium-sized in terms of frequency. J is TRBJ1-1 and V is TRBV19; TCRdb picks TRBD1, but there is no DNA to check that call. CDR1 is LNHDA, CDR2 SQIVND, per germline (reference sequence). The CDR3 sequence is 13 residues long. CDR3 in amino acids: CASRLSGVAEAFF. The full variable domain, with the rest looked up from reference TRBV19 and TRBJ1-1, is DGGITQSPKYLFRKEGQNVTLSCEQNLNHDAMYWYRQDPGQGLRLIYYSQIVNDFQKGDIAEGYSVSREKKESFPLTVTSAQKNPTAFYLCASRLSGVAEAFFGQGTRLTVV.

This chain uses TRBV12-3 or TRBV12-4 with TRBJ2-6. This CDR3 has 15 residues. CDR3 sequence: CASSLRRAGANVLTF.

The chain links TRBV11-2 to TRBJ2-7; the D gene TCRdb calls, TRBD1, cannot be checked with no DNA. The CDR3 has 14 amino acids. Germline assignment: CDR1 SGHAT and CDR2 FQNNGV. The CDR3 loop reads CASSTITGLYEQYF. The full variable domain, with the rest looked up from reference TRBV11-2 and TRBJ2-7, is EAGVAQSPRYKIIEKRQSVAFWCNPISGHATLYWYQQILGQGPKLLIQFQNNGVVDDSQLPKDRFSAERLKGVDSTLKIQPAKLEDSAVYLCASSTITGLYEQYFGPGTRLTVT.

V usage is TRBV20-1 and J usage is TRBJ2-1; TCRdb's assignment of TRBD2 cannot be checked, as there is no DNA. Germline V gives CDR1 DFQATT, CDR2 SNEGSKA (reference sequence). There are 14 residues in the CDR3. The CDR3 protein is CSALTSGRGDEQFF.

V usage is TRBV19 and J usage is TRBJ2-3. Germline V gene lookup returns CDR1 LNHDA and CDR2 SQIVND (reference sequence). The CDR3 is 12 amino acids. This CDR3 is CASSDRADTQYF.

The chain uses TRBV30 and TRBJ2-7. Germline CDR1 and CDR2: GTSNPN and SVGIG (reference sequence). This CDR3 spans 11 amino acids. The CDR3 protein is CACGRSYEQYF.

The V gene is TRBV7-9, the J gene TRBJ1-2; the TRBD1 assignment by TCRdb is unverifiable without DNA. The CDR3 loop spans 14 amino acids. Germline CDR1 reads SEHNR; CDR2 reads FQNEAQ (reference sequence). The CDR3 region is CASSTEPGTDGYTF.

The CDR3 reads CASSWGQGNTEAFF. This chain connects TRBV12-3 or TRBV12-4 to TRBJ1-1; without DNA, the TCRdb call of TRBD1 cannot be checked. The length of the CDR3 is 14 residues.

V is TRBV29-1 and J is TRBJ1-1; the D gene TCRdb calls, TRBD1, cannot be checked with no DNA. The length of the CDR3 is 14 residues. The V gene's germline CDR1 is SQVTM and CDR2 ANQGSEA. The CDR3 sequence: CSVWTERINTEAFF.

The J gene is TRBJ1-5, the V gene TRBV12-3 or TRBV12-4. The CDR3 covers 12 residues. CDR3 sequence reads: CASSSPLGPQHF.

CDR3 loop: CASSFGGGPYEQYF. The rearrangement links TRBV19 to TRBJ2-7. Germline loops: CDR1 LNHDA, CDR2 SQIVND (reference sequence). The length of the CDR3 is 14 residues.

The chain combines TRBV5-1 with TRBJ2-7; TCRdb proposes TRBD1, but this gene call is untestable without DNA. CDR1 is SGHRS, CDR2 YFSETQ, per germline. This CDR3 spans 15 amino acids. CDR3 sequence reads: CASSLDSRPGDEQYF.

The genes are TRBV19 and TRBJ1-3. The length of the CDR3 is 16 residues. The germline V gene encodes CDR1 LNHDA and CDR2 SQIVND (reference sequence). The CDR3 sequence is CASNSYRKGEENTIYF.

The chain combines TRBV27 with TRBJ1-1; TCRdb selects TRBD1, and the lack of DNA leaves this call unchecked. The germline CDR1 and CDR2 sequences are MNHEY and SMNVEV (reference sequence). This CDR3 region has 16 residues. The CDR3 loop reads CASSSTKAGADTEAFF.

The CDR3 here is CASSLDIGRGEQYF. The chain links TRBV12-3 or TRBV12-4 to TRBJ2-7. This CDR3 contains 14 residues.

The rearrangement uses TRBV6-6 and TRBJ1-1. The germline gives CDR1 MNHNY, CDR2 SVGAGI (reference sequence). The CDR3 has 11 amino acids. The CDR3 is CASGDHTEAFF.

The chain combines TRBV24-1 with TRBJ2-3; the TCRdb D gene call, TRBD1, has no DNA to confirm it. The CDR3 contains 16 residues. CDR1 KGHDR and CDR2 SFDVKD come from the germline V gene. The CDR3 loop reads CATSDAAPGPHGTQYF.

The chain is built from TRBV12-3 or TRBV12-4 and TRBJ2-7; TCRdb returns TRBD1, unconfirmable since there is no DNA. This CDR3 spans 14 amino acids. The CDR3 protein is CASSRTGGSYEQYF.

This chain links TRBV7-9 with TRBJ2-3; the TCRdb call, TRBD2, lacks DNA for checking. Germline CDR1 and CDR2: SEHNR and FQNEAQ (reference sequence). CDR3 length: 15 residues. CDR3 region: CASRQTRGSTDTQYF.

This clonotype registers medium-sized (0.01 to 0.1%) by frequency. The rearrangement uses TRBV6-5 and TRBJ2-2; TCRdb gives TRBD1 as the D gene, but with no DNA this cannot be confirmed. The CDR3 spans 16 residues. Germline loops: CDR1 MNHEY, CDR2 SVGAGI. CDR3 protein: CASRLRRGQGIGELFF.

This chain connects TRBV20-1 to TRBJ1-2. There are 14 residues in the CDR3. Germline assignment: CDR1 DFQATT and CDR2 SNEGSKA (reference sequence). This CDR3 is CSALPAGFNYGYTF.